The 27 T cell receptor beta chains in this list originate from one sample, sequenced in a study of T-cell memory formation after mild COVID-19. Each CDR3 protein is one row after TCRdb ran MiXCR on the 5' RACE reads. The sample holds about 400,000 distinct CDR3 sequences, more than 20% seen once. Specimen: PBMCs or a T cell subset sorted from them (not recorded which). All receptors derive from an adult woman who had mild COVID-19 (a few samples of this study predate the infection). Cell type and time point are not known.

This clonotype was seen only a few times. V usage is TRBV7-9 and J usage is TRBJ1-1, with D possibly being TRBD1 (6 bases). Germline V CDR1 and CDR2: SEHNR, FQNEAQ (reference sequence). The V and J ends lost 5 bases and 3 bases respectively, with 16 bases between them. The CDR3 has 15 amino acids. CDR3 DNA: TGTGCCAGCAGCGGGGCTACAGCAGGGGACACTGAAGCTTTCTTT. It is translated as CASSGATAGDTEAFF.

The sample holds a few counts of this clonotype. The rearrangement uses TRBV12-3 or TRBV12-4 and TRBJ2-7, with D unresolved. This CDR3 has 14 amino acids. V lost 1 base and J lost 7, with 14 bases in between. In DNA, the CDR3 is TGTGCCAGCAGTTTAGGGACCGGCTTAGGGGAGCAGTACTTC. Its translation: CASSLGTGLGEQYF.

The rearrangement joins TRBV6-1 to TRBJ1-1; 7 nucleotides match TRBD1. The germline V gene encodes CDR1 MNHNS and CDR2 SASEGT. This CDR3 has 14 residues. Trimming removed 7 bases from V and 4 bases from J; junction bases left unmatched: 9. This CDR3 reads CASTRGLRATEAFF. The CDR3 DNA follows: TGTGCCAGCACTAGGGGGCTAAGGGCCACTGAAGCTTTCTTT.

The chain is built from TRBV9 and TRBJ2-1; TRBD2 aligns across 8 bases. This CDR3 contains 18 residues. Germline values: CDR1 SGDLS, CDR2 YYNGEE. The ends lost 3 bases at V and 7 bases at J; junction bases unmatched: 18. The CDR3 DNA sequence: TGTGCCAGCAGCGGTGGCGGAGGCGGGGGGCCCAGTACGAATGAGCAGTTCTTC. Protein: CASSGGGGGGPSTNEQFF.

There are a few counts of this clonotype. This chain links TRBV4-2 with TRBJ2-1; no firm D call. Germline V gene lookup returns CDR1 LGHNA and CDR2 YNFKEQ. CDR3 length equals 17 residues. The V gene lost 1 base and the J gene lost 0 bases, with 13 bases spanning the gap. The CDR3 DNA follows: TGTGCCAGCAGCCAAGTCTTGGCAGTAAGCTCCTACAATGAGCAGTTCTTC. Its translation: CASSQVLAVSSYNEQFF.

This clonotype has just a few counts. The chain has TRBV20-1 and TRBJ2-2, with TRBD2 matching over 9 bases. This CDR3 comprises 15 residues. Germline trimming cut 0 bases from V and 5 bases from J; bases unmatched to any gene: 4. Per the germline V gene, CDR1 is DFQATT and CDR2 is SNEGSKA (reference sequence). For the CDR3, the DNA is TGCAGTGCTAGAGATTATAGCGGGAGTACCGGGGAGCTGTTTTTT. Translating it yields CSARDYSGSTGELFF.

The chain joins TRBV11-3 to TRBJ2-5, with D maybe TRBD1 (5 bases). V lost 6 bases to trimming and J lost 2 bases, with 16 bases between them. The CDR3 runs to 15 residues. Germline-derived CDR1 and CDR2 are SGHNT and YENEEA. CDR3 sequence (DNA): TGTGCCAGCAGTCTAGGGGATACGATACAAGAGACCCAGTACTTC. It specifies CASSLGDTIQETQYF.

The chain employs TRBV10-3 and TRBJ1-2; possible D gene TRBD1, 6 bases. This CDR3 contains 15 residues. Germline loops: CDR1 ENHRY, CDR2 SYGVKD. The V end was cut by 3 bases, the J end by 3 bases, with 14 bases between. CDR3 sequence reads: CAISERQAQYYGYTF. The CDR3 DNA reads TGTGCCATCAGTGAAAGACAGGCCCAATACTATGGCTACACCTTC.

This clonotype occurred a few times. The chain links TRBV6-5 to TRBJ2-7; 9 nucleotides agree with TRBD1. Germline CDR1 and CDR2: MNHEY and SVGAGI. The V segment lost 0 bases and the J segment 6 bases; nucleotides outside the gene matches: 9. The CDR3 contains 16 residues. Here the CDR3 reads CASSYSILQGAGEQYF. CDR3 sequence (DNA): TGTGCCAGCAGTTACTCGATTTTACAGGGGGCTGGCGAGCAGTACTTC.

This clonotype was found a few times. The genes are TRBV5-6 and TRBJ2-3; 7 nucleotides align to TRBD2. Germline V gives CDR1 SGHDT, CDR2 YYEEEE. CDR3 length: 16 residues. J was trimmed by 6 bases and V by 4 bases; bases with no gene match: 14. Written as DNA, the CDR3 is TGTGCCAGCAGCCGTCCGGGACTAACCCTCGGGGATACGCAGTATTTT. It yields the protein CASSRPGLTLGDTQYF.

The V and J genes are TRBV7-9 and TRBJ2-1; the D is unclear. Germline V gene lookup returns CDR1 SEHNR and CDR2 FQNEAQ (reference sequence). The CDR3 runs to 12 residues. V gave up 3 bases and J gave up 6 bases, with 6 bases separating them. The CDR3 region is CASSFPINEQFF. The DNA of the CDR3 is TGTGCCAGCAGCTTCCCGATCAATGAGCAGTTCTTC.

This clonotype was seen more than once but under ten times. In DNA form, the CDR3 reads TGTGCCAGCAGCCCACGCCACAATGAGCAGTTCTTC. Protein product: CASSPRHNEQFF. V gene TRBV14 combines with J gene TRBJ2-1; D uncertain. This CDR3 region has 12 residues. Germline V lookup: CDR1 SGHDN, CDR2 FVKESK. The V end was cut by 4 bases, the J end by 5 bases, with 6 bases between.

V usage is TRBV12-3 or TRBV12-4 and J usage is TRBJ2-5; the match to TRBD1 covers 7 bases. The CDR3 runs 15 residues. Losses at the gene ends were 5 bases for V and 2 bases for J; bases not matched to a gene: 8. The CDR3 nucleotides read TGTGCCAGCAGTATTACGACAGGGAAACAAGAGACCCAGTACTTC. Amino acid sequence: CASSITTGKQETQYF.

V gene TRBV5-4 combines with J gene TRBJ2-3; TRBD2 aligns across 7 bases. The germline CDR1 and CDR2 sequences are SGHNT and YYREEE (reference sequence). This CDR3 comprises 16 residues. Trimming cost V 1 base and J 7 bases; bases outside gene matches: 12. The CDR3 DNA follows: TGTGCCAGCAGCTTGACTGGGACTAAGATCATGTATACGCAGTATTTT. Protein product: CASSLTGTKIMYTQYF. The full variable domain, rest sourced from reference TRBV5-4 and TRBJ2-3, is ETGVTQSPTHLIKTRGQQVTLRCSSQSGHNTVSWYQQALGQGPQFIFQYYREEENGRGNFPPRFSGLQFPNYSSELNVNALELDDSALYLCASSLTGTKIMYTQYFGPGTRLTVL.

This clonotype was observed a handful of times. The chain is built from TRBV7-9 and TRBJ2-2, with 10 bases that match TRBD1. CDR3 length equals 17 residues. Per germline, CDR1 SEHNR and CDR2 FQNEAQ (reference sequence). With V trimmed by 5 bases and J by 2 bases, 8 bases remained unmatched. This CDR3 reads CASSQTTGGYNTGELFF. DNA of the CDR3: TGTGCCAGCAGCCAGACGACAGGGGGCTACAACACCGGGGAGCTGTTTTTT. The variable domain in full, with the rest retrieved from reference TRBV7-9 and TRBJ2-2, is DTGVSQNPRHKITKRGQNVTFRCDPISEHNRLYWYRQTLGQGPEFLTYFQNEAQLEKSRLLSDRFSAERPKGSFSTLEIQRTEQGDSAMYLCASSQTTGGYNTGELFFGEGSRLTVL.

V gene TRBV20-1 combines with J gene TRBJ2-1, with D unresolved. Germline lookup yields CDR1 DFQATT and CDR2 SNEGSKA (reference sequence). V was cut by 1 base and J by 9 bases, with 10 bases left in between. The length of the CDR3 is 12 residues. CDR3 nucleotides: TGCAGTGCTAGAGCCCCGGGCGGTGAGCAGTTCTTC. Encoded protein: CSARAPGGEQFF.

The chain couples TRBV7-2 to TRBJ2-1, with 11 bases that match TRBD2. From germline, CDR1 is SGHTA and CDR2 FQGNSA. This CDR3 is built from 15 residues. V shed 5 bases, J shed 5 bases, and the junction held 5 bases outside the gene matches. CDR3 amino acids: CASSKTSGINNEQFF. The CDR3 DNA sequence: TGTGCCAGCAGCAAGACTAGCGGGATTAACAATGAGCAGTTCTTC.

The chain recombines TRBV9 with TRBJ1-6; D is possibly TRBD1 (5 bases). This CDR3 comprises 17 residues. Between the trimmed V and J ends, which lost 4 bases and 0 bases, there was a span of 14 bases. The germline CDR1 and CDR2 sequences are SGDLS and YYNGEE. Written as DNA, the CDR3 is TGTGCCAGCAGCTTGCGGGACCAGAGCTCCTATAATTCACCCCTCCACTTT. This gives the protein CASSLRDQSSYNSPLHF.

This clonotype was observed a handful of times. The CDR3 is CAWSQGNIQYF. In DNA form, the CDR3 reads TGTGCCTGGAGTCAGGGGAACATTCAGTACTTC. This chain joins TRBV30 and TRBJ2-4; TRBD1 is a possible D gene (6 bases). Trimming shortened V by 2 bases and J by 7 bases, and 6 bases separated the two germline ends. The CDR3 runs to 11 residues. Germline V lookup: CDR1 GTSNPN, CDR2 SVGIG (reference sequence).

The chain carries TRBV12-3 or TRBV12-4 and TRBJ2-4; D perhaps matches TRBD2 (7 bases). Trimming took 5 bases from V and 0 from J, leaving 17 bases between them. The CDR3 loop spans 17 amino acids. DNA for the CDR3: TGTGCCAGCAGTCAGGGGCTAGCGGACCTAGCCAAAAACATTCAGTACTTC. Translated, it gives CASSQGLADLAKNIQYF.

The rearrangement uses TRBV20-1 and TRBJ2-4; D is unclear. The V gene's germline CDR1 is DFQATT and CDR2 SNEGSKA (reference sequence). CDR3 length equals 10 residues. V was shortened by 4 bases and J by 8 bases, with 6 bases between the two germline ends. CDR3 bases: TGCAGTGCTAATAGGGACATTCAGTACTTC. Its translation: CSANRDIQYF.

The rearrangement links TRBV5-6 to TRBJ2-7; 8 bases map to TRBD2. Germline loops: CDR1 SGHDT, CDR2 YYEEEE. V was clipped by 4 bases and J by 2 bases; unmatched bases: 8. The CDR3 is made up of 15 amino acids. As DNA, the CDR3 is TGTGCCAGCAGCCCCTCAGCGGGAGTCACCTACGAGCAGTACTTC. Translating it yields CASSPSAGVTYEQYF.

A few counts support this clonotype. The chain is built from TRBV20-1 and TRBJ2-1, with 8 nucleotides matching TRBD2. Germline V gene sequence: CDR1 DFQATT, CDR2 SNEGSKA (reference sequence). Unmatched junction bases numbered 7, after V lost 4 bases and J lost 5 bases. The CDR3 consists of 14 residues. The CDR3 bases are TGCAGTGCTATTATCCAGCGGGGGAACAATGAGCAGTTCTTC. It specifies CSAIIQRGNNEQFF.

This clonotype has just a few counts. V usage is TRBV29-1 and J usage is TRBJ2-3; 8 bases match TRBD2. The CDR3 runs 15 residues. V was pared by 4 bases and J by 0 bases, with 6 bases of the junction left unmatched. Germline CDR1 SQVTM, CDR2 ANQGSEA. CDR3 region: CSVGRLATSTDTQYF. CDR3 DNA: TGCAGCGTTGGTCGACTAGCGACGAGCACAGATACGCAGTATTTT.

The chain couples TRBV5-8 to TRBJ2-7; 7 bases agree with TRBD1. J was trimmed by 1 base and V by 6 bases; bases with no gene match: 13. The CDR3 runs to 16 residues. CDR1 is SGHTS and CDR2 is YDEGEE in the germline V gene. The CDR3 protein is CASNARPGTASYEQYF. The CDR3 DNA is TGTGCCAGCAACGCACGCCCCGGGACAGCATCCTACGAGCAGTACTTC.

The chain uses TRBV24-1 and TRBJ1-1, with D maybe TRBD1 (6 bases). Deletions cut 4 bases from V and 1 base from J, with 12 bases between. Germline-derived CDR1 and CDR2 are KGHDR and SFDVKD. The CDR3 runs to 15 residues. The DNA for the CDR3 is TGTGCCACCAGTGACCCCCTGACAGGGAACACTGAAGCTTTCTTT. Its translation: CATSDPLTGNTEAFF.

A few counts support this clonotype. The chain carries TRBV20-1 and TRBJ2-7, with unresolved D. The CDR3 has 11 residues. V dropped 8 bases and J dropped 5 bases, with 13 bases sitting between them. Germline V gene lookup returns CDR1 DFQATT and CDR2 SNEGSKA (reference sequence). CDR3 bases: TGCAGTCCCGCGTCGGGCCACGAGCAGTACTTC. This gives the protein CSPASGHEQYF.